This TCR beta chain came from a study of shared clonotypes between healthy human individuals. Across the whole study: The cohort comprised a couple of women and a few men. Their ages spanned 18 to 49 years.

This clone was counted a single time. This probably arose from a read error, given a far larger clone one base away. Amplification in unsorted PBMC replicate PCRs started from approximately 300 ng DNA, which equals 30,000 to 35,000 T cell genomes. The sequenced material, unsorted PBMC DNA, was run on ten immunoSEQ deep assay plates. Sequenced by immunoSEQ multiplex PCR; TCRdb stores in-frame clones only, minus some. The sample carries approximately 460,000 clones, around 77% recorded once. This CDR3 comprises 13 residues. CDR1 SQVTM and CDR2 ANQGSEA come from the germline V gene. The sequenced sample was PBMCs. The V call is TRBV29-1, the J call TRBJ1-1; D perhaps matches TRBD1 (6 bases). This sequence was found in a woman between 40 and 50 years old in good health. Some clones in this sample may be carry-over from other donors' samples. CDR3 sequence: CSVNEQGVGEALF. Here the CDR3 DNA reads TGCAGCGTTAACGAACAGGGAGTCGGCGAAGCTCTCTTT.